The 26 T cell receptor beta chains in this list originate from one sample, sequenced in a study of blood T cell repertoires in COVID-19. TCRdb's copy holds only in-frame clones and misses some; the assay was immunoSEQ multiplex PCR. The sample shows more than 150,000 clones, around 94% of them seen only once. Specimen: peripheral blood. The source is a man aged 25-45 years with COVID-19, enrolled during active disease.

This clone was detected once. The chain has TRBV18 and TRBJ2-3; 9 nucleotides agree with TRBD2. The length of the CDR3 is 16 residues. V lost 0 bases, J lost 1 base, and 2 bases stayed unmatched. Looked up from germline, CDR1 is KGHSH and CDR2 is LQKENI. CDR3 in amino acids: CASSPPASGGTDTQYF. The CDR3, as DNA: TGTGCCAGCTCACCACCGGCTAGCGGGGGCACAGATACGCAGTATTTT. Based on the CDR3 plus reference TRBV18 and TRBJ2-3, the full variable domain is NAGVMQNPRHLVRRRGQEARLRCSPMKGHSHVYWYRQLPEEGLKFMVYLQKENIIDESGMPKERFSAEFPKEGPSILRIQQVVRGDSAAYFCASSPPASGGTDTQYFGPGTRLTVL.

This sequence joins TRBV6-5 and TRBJ1-5; D uncertain. The CDR3 loop spans 15 amino acids. Germline loops: CDR1 MNHEY, CDR2 SVGAGI. The V and J ends lost 0 bases and 6 bases respectively, with 12 bases between them. This chain's CDR3 is CASSYSISARQPQHF. CDR3 DNA: TGTGCCAGCAGTTACTCAATAAGCGCCCGTCAGCCCCAGCATTTT.

The chain joins TRBV7-7 to TRBJ2-5, with 8 positions matching TRBD1. The CDR3 has 14 amino acids. Germline CDR1 reads SSHAT; CDR2 reads FNYEAQ (reference sequence). J gave up 0 bases and V 5 bases, and 2 bases lay outside the gene matches. CDR3 in amino acids: CASSRTGHQETQYF. The DNA for the CDR3 is TGTGCCAGCAGCCGGACAGGGCACCAAGAGACCCAGTACTTC.

This clone was counted a single time. The chain has TRBV6-5 and TRBJ1-2, with D possibly being TRBD1 (5 bases). The length of the CDR3 is 14 residues. Germline CDR1 and CDR2: MNHEY and SVGAGI. Deletions cut 0 bases from V and 8 bases from J, with 13 bases between. CDR3 protein: CASSYSISGGGYTF. Written as DNA, the CDR3 is TGTGCCAGCAGTTACTCGATTTCCGGGGGGGGCTACACCTTC.

This chain connects TRBV4-1 to TRBJ1-5; perhaps TRBD1 as D (6 bases). CDR3 length equals 15 residues. Germline V gene sequence: CDR1 MGHRA, CDR2 YSYEKL. V was pared by 1 base and J by 7 bases, with 14 bases between. The CDR3 DNA reads TGCGCCAGCAGCCAAGTACAGGGAGAGGGGCAGCCCCAGCATTTT. Translating gives CASSQVQGEGQPQHF.

This clone was counted a few times. The CDR3 region has the DNA TGTGCCAGCAGCTTAGCGGGGGGGATCAATGAGCAGTTCTTC. This encodes CASSLAGGINEQFF. This rearrangement joins TRBV7-9 to TRBJ2-1; TRBD2 aligns across 7 bases. The CDR3 extends over 14 amino acids. Germline V lookup: CDR1 SEHNR, CDR2 FQNEAQ (reference sequence). Trimming took 0 bases from V and 6 from J; bases not matched to a gene: 2.

The rearrangement uses TRBV24-1 and TRBJ2-3, with 8 bases lining up with TRBD2. The CDR3 spans 17 residues. V dropped 5 bases and J dropped 3; count of bases not matched to a gene: 12. Germline CDR1 and CDR2: KGHDR and SFDVKD. In nucleotides, the CDR3 is TGTGCCACCAGTGGTGGCCGGGGGGGCATCTTTACAGATACGCAGTATTTT. Translating it yields CATSGGRGGIFTDTQYF.

V and J are TRBV30 and TRBJ2-7; D is possibly TRBD1 (6 bases). With 2 bases removed from V and 0 bases from J, the gap between germline ends came to 17 bases. The CDR3 totals 16 residues. Germline assignment: CDR1 GTSNPN and CDR2 SVGIG (reference sequence). Written as DNA, the CDR3 is TGTGCCTGGAGTTTATGGGACATCTTTCCCTCCTACGAGCAGTACTTC. This gives the protein CAWSLWDIFPSYEQYF.

A single count supports this clone. This chain uses TRBV5-1 with TRBJ1-4; 7 bases agree with TRBD1. From germline, CDR1 is SGHRS and CDR2 YFSETQ. This CDR3 has 14 residues. V shed 5 bases and J 3 bases; nucleotides not matched to a gene: 4. In DNA form, the CDR3 reads TGCGCCAGCAGTCGGGACAGCCCTAATGAAAAACTGTTTTTT. Translating gives CASSRDSPNEKLFF.

This rearrangement joins TRBV12-2 to TRBJ2-2; the table calls TRBD2, which could not be checked here. TRBV12-2 is a pseudogene locus. CDR3 length: 16 residues. The CDR3, as DNA: TGTGCAAGTCGCTTAGCGGGGGGGTCAGACACCGGGGAGCTGTTTTTT. It translates to CASRLAGGSDTGELFF.

This sequence joins TRBV11-2 and TRBJ2-5; 9 bases match TRBD1. There are 14 residues in the CDR3. The germline CDR1 and CDR2 sequences are SGHAT and FQNNGV. The J segment lost 4 bases and the V segment lost 6 bases, leaving 6 bases of the junction unmatched. In DNA, the CDR3 is TGTGCCAGCAGAACCTCGGACAGGGGAGAGACCCAGTACTTC. This sequence encodes CASRTSDRGETQYF.

This chain joins TRBV5-4 and TRBJ2-7; TRBD1 is a possible D gene (6 bases). Trimming pared 4 bases from V and 2 bases from J, leaving 13 bases between. The CDR3 is 14 amino acids. Looked up from germline, CDR1 is SGHNT and CDR2 is YYREEE (reference sequence). CDR3 residues: CASSPTDRPYEQYF. In DNA form, the CDR3 reads TGTGCCAGCAGCCCGACTGACAGGCCCTACGAGCAGTACTTC.

The rearrangement links TRBV6-5 to TRBJ1-5; 10 nucleotides agree with TRBD1. From germline, CDR1 is MNHEY and CDR2 SVGAGI. The CDR3 spans 15 residues. V shed 6 bases and J 6 bases; nucleotides not matched to a gene: 8. As DNA, the CDR3 is TGTGCCAGCAGCCGCGGACAGGGGGTTGGTCAGCCCCAGCATTTT. Amino acids: CASSRGQGVGQPQHF.

The chain joins TRBV11-3 to TRBJ2-1, with D possibly TRBD1 on 7 matching bases. V was clipped by 4 bases and J by 6 bases, with 10 bases between them. CDR3 length: 13 amino acids. Germline CDR1 and CDR2: SGHNT and YENEEA. Here the CDR3 reads CASSYRGGNEQFF. As DNA, the CDR3 is TGTGCCAGCAGCTACAGGGGAGGCAATGAGCAGTTCTTC.

The chain couples TRBV27 to TRBJ2-3; D may be TRBD1 (6 bases). Germline assignment: CDR1 MNHEY and CDR2 SMNVEV (reference sequence). Trimming removed 8 bases at V and 4 bases at J, with 19 bases between. CDR3 length: 15 residues. The CDR3 region is CASASPTGISDTQYF. The CDR3 region has the DNA TGTGCCAGCGCCTCCCCTACAGGGATATCAGATACGCAGTATTTT.

The rearrangement joins TRBV14 to TRBJ1-2; D perhaps matches TRBD1 (5 bases). The CDR3 has 15 residues. The ends were cut back, 3 bases at V and 6 bases at J, with 17 bases in the middle. Germline V CDR1 and CDR2: SGHDN, FVKESK. The CDR3 DNA follows: TGTGCCAGCAGCCAGGGGCGTGTCCGACCGCATGGCTACACCTTC. This translates into CASSQGRVRPHGYTF.

This sequence joins TRBV10-3 and TRBJ2-3, with 10 bases that match TRBD2. The CDR3 is 16 amino acids. Germline V gene data show CDR1 as ENHRY and CDR2 as SYGVKD. With 3 bases clipped from V and 4 bases from J, the junction kept 7 bases outside the gene matches. CDR3 loop: CAISDSKRGGADTQYF. CDR3 bases: TGTGCCATCAGTGATTCTAAGCGGGGGGGCGCAGATACGCAGTATTTT.

The chain joins TRBV5-5 to TRBJ2-7; D might be TRBD1 (5 bases). The CDR3 extends over 17 amino acids. V gave up 4 bases and J gave up 0 bases, with 20 bases separating them. CDR1 is SGHKS and CDR2 is YYEKEE in the germline V gene (reference sequence). The DNA of the CDR3 is TGTGCCAGCAGCGGATCTGGACACGACACGAGCTCCTACGAGCAGTACTTC. Translating gives CASSGSGHDTSSYEQYF.

The genes are TRBV19 and TRBJ1-5; TRBD1 might be the D (6 bases). Trimming removed 4 bases at V and 5 bases at J, with 9 bases between. CDR3 length: 13 residues. The germline CDR1 and CDR2 sequences are LNHDA and SQIVND (reference sequence). CDR3 region: CASSSGGDQPQHF. In DNA form, the CDR3 reads TGTGCCAGTAGTAGTGGGGGCGATCAGCCCCAGCATTTT.

V is TRBV5-1 and J is TRBJ2-3, with no clear D. This CDR3 has 12 amino acids. V was trimmed by 4 bases and J by 2 bases, leaving 5 bases between them. In germline, CDR1 is SGHRS, CDR2 YFSETQ. CDR3 sequence reads: CASSRYTDTQYF. For the CDR3, the DNA is TGCGCCAGCAGCCGCTACACAGATACGCAGTATTTT.

The genes are TRBV5-1 and TRBJ2-7, with 8 bases aligning to TRBD1. Germline V gene sequence: CDR1 SGHRS, CDR2 YFSETQ. This CDR3 comprises 15 residues. The trim removed 4 bases at V and 4 bases at J, leaving 10 bases unmatched. The DNA of the CDR3 is TGCGCCAGCAGCCCCTCGCCAGGGACAGGTTACGAGCAGTACTTC. This sequence encodes CASSPSPGTGYEQYF.

The J gene is TRBJ1-2, the V gene TRBV6-5; D ambiguous. Germline-derived CDR1 and CDR2 are MNHEY and SVGAGI. This CDR3 contains 14 residues. V was trimmed by 8 bases and J by 4 bases, leaving 17 bases between them. DNA of the CDR3: TGTGCCAGCTCCCTCCCCGGGGAGGGCTATGGCTACACCTTC. It translates to CASSLPGEGYGYTF.

V and J are TRBV3-1 (or the pseudogene TRBV3-2) and TRBJ1-3, with D possibly being TRBD1 (6 bases). The CDR3 is 18 residues long. Germline V gene lookup returns CDR1 LGHDT and CDR2 YNNKEL (reference sequence). Trimming took off 1 base at V and 0 bases at J, with 16 bases between the two ends. Written as DNA, the CDR3 is TGTGCCAGCAGCCAAGGGACAGTGAGGGGGTTCTCTGGAAACACCATATATTTT. Its protein is CASSQGTVRGFSGNTIYF.

The gene calls are TRBV3-1 (or the pseudogene TRBV3-2) and TRBJ2-3, with D uncertain. The CDR3 runs 14 residues. Germline V lookup: CDR1 LGHDT, CDR2 YNNKEL (reference sequence). Trimming shortened V by 1 base and J by 0 bases, and 5 bases separated the two germline ends. CDR3 in DNA: TGTGCCAGCAGCCAAGTTTCTAGCACAGATACGCAGTATTTT. Its translation: CASSQVSSTDTQYF.

This sequence joins TRBV7-6 and TRBJ1-1; D call uncertain. The length of the CDR3 is 14 residues. CDR1 is SGHVS and CDR2 is FNYEAQ in the germline V gene. V was trimmed by 2 bases and J by 4 bases, leaving 11 bases between them. The CDR3 bases are TGTGCCAGCAGCTTAAGTGAGGTGGGCACTGAAGCTTTCTTT. Translation gives CASSLSEVGTEAFF.

The rearrangement joins TRBV6-6 to TRBJ2-5, with D maybe TRBD2 (5 bases). Trimming pared 6 bases from V and 0 bases from J, leaving 14 bases between. The CDR3 covers 15 residues. Germline CDR1 reads MNHNY; CDR2 reads SVGAGI (reference sequence). CDR3 amino acids: CASRHGREYQETQYF. DNA of the CDR3: TGTGCCAGCAGACACGGACGGGAATACCAAGAGACCCAGTACTTC.